The next 10 T cell receptor beta chains were all read from a single sample in a study of cytomegalovirus exposure and HLA in healthy donors. The PCR used 60 Vbeta and 13 Jbeta primers. Method: immunoSEQ multiplex PCR; TCRdb's copy keeps in-frame clones and lacks some. The sample lists tens of thousands of clones; roughly 72% were seen once. The specimen was PBMCs. These receptors came from a woman aged 50 to 60 in good health and CMV-seronegative.

The chain has TRBV5-1 and TRBJ1-5, with a tentative D call TRBD1 (6 bases). There are 15 residues in the CDR3. Germline CDR1 and CDR2: SGHRS and YFSETQ. Trimming stripped 0 bases from V and 11 bases from J, with 18 bases between. The CDR3 sequence is CASSLEGDALSTQHF. In nucleotides, the CDR3 is TGCGCCAGCAGCTTGGAGGGGGACGCCCTTTCGACCCAGCATTTT.

The chain has TRBV5-3 and TRBJ1-3, with D possibly matching TRBD1 (5 bases). TRBV5-3 is noted as an ORF with a role that remains uncertain. The germline V and J ends were trimmed by 5 bases and 2 bases, with 8 bases remaining between them. The CDR3 runs 13 residues. CDR3 amino acids: CARRQGTGNTIYF. CDR3 DNA sequence: TGTGCCAGAAGGCAGGGCACTGGAAACACCATATATTTT.

The genes are TRBV7-9 and TRBJ1-2, with D uncertain. The CDR3 length is 13 residues. CDR1 and CDR2 (germline): SEHNR, FQNEAQ (reference sequence). V lost 1 base and J 6 bases, leaving 9 bases between the germline ends. The CDR3 nucleotides read TGTGCCAGCAGCTTAGGAGGGAGCGATGGCTACACCTTC. It specifies CASSLGGSDGYTF.

The J gene is TRBJ1-2, the V gene TRBV28; 9 bases agree with TRBD1. This CDR3 has 15 amino acids. Per germline, CDR1 MDHEN and CDR2 SYDVKM. Trimming took 6 bases from V and 6 from J; bases not matched to a gene: 11. The CDR3 spells CASSDLSTGGHGYTF. The CDR3 DNA sequence: TGTGCCAGCAGCGATCTTTCGACAGGGGGGCATGGCTACACCTTC.

The chain joins TRBV4-2 to TRBJ2-3; 9 bases match TRBD2. CDR3 size: 18 residues. CDR1 and CDR2 (germline): LGHNA, YNFKEQ. V lost 0 bases and J lost 4; bases outside the gene matches: 11. The CDR3 nucleotides are TGTGCCAGCAGCCAAGAGTTCGGCGCGGGGGGGCCAGCAGATACGCAGTATTTT. Its translation: CASSQEFGAGGPADTQYF.

The CDR3 loop is CASSVGDTDTQYF. The CDR3, as DNA: TGTGCCAGCAGTGTGGGAGACACAGATACGCAGTATTTT. The V call is TRBV6-1, the J call TRBJ2-3, with D possibly TRBD2 on 5 matching bases. The length of the CDR3 is 13 residues. In germline, CDR1 is MNHNS, CDR2 SASEGT. Trimming took off 4 bases at V and 2 bases at J, with 7 bases between the two ends.

The chain links TRBV5-1 to TRBJ2-3; no definite D call. The germline V and J ends were trimmed by 2 bases and 0 bases, with 10 bases remaining between them. CDR1 and CDR2 (germline): SGHRS, YFSETQ. The CDR3 consists of 15 residues. CDR3 amino acids: CASSFSGSSTDTQYF. In nucleotides, the CDR3 is TGCGCCAGCAGCTTCTCCGGGTCTAGCACAGATACGCAGTATTTT.

This clone was seen just once. The V call is TRBV15, the J call TRBJ2-2; TRBD2 matches 9 bases. This CDR3 is 17 amino acids long. Trimming removed 5 bases from V and 0 bases from J; junction bases left unmatched: 7. The germline V gene encodes CDR1 LNHNV and CDR2 YYDKDF (reference sequence). In nucleotides, the CDR3 is TGTGCCACCAGCCGCGCGGGAGGGCTCGCGAACACCGGGGAGCTGTTTTTT. Translated: CATSRAGGLANTGELFF.

This clone was detected a few times. V usage is TRBV5-6 and J usage is TRBJ2-3; perhaps TRBD1 as D (6 bases). From germline, CDR1 is SGHDT and CDR2 YYEEEE. The CDR3 covers 17 residues. V was clipped by 3 bases and J by 0 bases, with 17 bases between them. The CDR3, as DNA: TGTGCCAGCAGCTCAATGCGGACAGCACCCAGCACAGATACGCAGTATTTT. It yields the protein CASSSMRTAPSTDTQYF.

V is TRBV10-2 and J is TRBJ2-5, with D possibly matching TRBD2 (5 bases). Germline-derived CDR1 and CDR2 are WSHSY and SAAADI. The CDR3 has 16 residues. V lost 3 bases to trimming and J lost 7 bases, with 21 bases between them. The CDR3 loop is CASSEGRVSPTRTQYF. The DNA for the CDR3 is TGCGCCAGCAGTGAAGGGCGGGTCTCCCCTACCAGGACCCAGTACTTC.